A selection of T cell receptor beta chains follows, all from one sample in a study of T-cell reconstitution after alpha-beta-depleted transplantation in children. TCRdb re-called the PCR reads through MiXCR, storing one row per CDR3 protein. This repertoire shows about 640,000 distinct CDR3 sequences, 13% found once; its top ten account for over 2%. The material sequenced was PBMCs, mostly from graft donor cells, taken 360 days after TCRalphabeta/CD19-depleted stem cell transplant. Receptors were obtained from a male patient between 10 and 17 years old who had a stem cell transplant for acute myeloid leukemia, so the T cells may come from the graft donor. Both conserved end residues are part of each CDR3. Each record gives: V gene, D gene, clone size, J gene, CDR3 DNA, CDR3 protein. D genes are given only for firm matches. Clone size is stated in some rows and not others, as once, few, many or a class when expanded.

V gene: TRBV28; D gene: NA; clone size: NA; J gene: TRBJ2-1; CDR3 DNA: TGTGCCAGCAGCCGTCAATCACACGGCTACAATGAGCAGTTCTTC; CDR3 protein: CASSRQSHGYNEQFF
V gene: TRBV20-1; D gene: TRBD2; clone size: NA; J gene: TRBJ2-5; CDR3 DNA: TGCAGTGCCACGGTTAGCGGGAGGGAAGAGACCCAGTACTTC; CDR3 protein: CSATVSGREETQYF
V gene: TRBV5-1; D gene: TRBD2; clone size: few; J gene: TRBJ2-3; CDR3 DNA: TGCGCCAGCAGCTTGTTCCCGGGACTAGCGGGAGTCACAGATACGCAGTATTTT; CDR3 protein: CASSLFPGLAGVTDTQYF
V gene: TRBV12-3/TRBV12-4; D gene: NA; clone size: NA; J gene: TRBJ1-4; CDR3 DNA: TGTGCCAGCAGTTCTAGTGAGGATGAAAAACTGTTTTTT; CDR3 protein: CASSSSEDEKLFF
V gene: TRBV27; D gene: TRBD2; clone size: many; J gene: TRBJ2-7; CDR3 DNA: TGTGCCAGCAGTTTACTTCTCGGAGCGGGAGGCCACGAGCAGTACTTC; CDR3 protein: CASSLLLGAGGHEQYF
V gene: TRBV27; D gene: TRBD1; clone size: few; J gene: TRBJ2-3; CDR3 DNA: TGTGCCAGCAGTGATCCTCCGGGACAGGGGGCCCGAGGTACGCAGTATTTT; CDR3 protein: CASSDPPGQGARGTQYF
V gene: TRBV11-2; D gene: TRBD2; clone size: NA; J gene: TRBJ2-2; CDR3 DNA: TGTGCCAGCAGCTTCCTGGGACTAGCGGGAGGTACTAACACCGGGGAGCTGTTTTTT; CDR3 protein: CASSFLGLAGGTNTGELFF
V gene: TRBV7-8; D gene: NA; clone size: few; J gene: TRBJ2-2; CDR3 DNA: TGTGCCAGCAGCTTAGTACACCGGGACACTTTTGGCACCGGGGAGCTGTTTTTT; CDR3 protein: CASSLVHRDTFGTGELFF
V gene: TRBV4-3; D gene: TRBD2; clone size: many; J gene: TRBJ2-1; CDR3 DNA: TGCGCCAGCAGCCAAGACCCCCGGGCTAGCGGGAGTACTGAGCAGTTCTTC; CDR3 protein: CASSQDPRASGSTEQFF
V gene: TRBV6-5; D gene: NA; clone size: many; J gene: TRBJ2-1; CDR3 DNA: TGTGCCAGCAGTTCCCCAGGGTTCAGCTCCTACAATGAGCAGTTCTTC; CDR3 protein: CASSSPGFSSYNEQFF
V gene: TRBV5-1; D gene: TRBD1; clone size: few; J gene: TRBJ2-5; CDR3 DNA: TGCGCCAGCAGCTTGTCTACTACAGGGGCGGGTCTATCCGGGGTACAAGAGACCCAGTACTTC; CDR3 protein: CASSLSTTGAGLSGVQETQYF
V gene: TRBV28; D gene: TRBD2; clone size: many; J gene: TRBJ2-7; CDR3 DNA: TGTGCCAGCAGTTTGATGCGACTAGCGGGGGGCCTCTACGAGCAGTACTTC; CDR3 protein: CASSLMRLAGGLYEQYF
V gene: TRBV12-3/TRBV12-4; D gene: NA; clone size: many; J gene: TRBJ2-1; CDR3 DNA: TGTGCCAGCAGTTTGGACGGTTTACTTTACAATGAGCAGTTCTTC; CDR3 protein: CASSLDGLLYNEQFF
V gene: TRBV29-1; D gene: NA; clone size: NA; J gene: TRBJ1-5; CDR3 DNA: TGCAGCGTTGAGGGGGGGAACAATCAGCCCCAGCATTTT; CDR3 protein: CSVEGGNNQPQHF
V gene: TRBV20-1; D gene: TRBD1; clone size: NA; J gene: TRBJ2-4; CDR3 DNA: TGCAGTGTCCGGACAGGGAGCCTAGATAATGGGAAAAACATTCAGTACTTC; CDR3 protein: CSVRTGSLDNGKNIQYF
V gene: TRBV5-1; D gene: TRBD1; clone size: NA; J gene: TRBJ2-2; CDR3 DNA: TGCGCCAGCAGCTTGGCGGGACAGGGGAGCGGGGAGCTGTTTTTT; CDR3 protein: CASSLAGQGSGELFF
V gene: TRBV19; D gene: NA; clone size: NA; J gene: TRBJ2-5; CDR3 DNA: TGTGCCAGTAGTATCGGAAGCAGGGGCCAGTACTTC; CDR3 protein: CASSIGSRGQYF
V gene: TRBV19; D gene: NA; clone size: few; J gene: TRBJ2-1; CDR3 DNA: TGTGCCAGTAGTAAACCGGGACAAGGGAATGAGCAGTTCTTC; CDR3 protein: CASSKPGQGNEQFF
V gene: TRBV29-1; D gene: TRBD1; clone size: NA; J gene: TRBJ1-5; CDR3 DNA: TGCAGCGTTGTTTTGGGACAGGGGGTAGAGCCCCAGCATTTT; CDR3 protein: CSVVLGQGVEPQHF
V gene: TRBV28; D gene: NA; clone size: few; J gene: TRBJ1-2; CDR3 DNA: TGTGCCAGCAGCCGGACAGATCTCTATGGCTACACCTTC; CDR3 protein: CASSRTDLYGYTF
V gene: TRBV3-1; D gene: NA; clone size: few; J gene: TRBJ2-7; CDR3 DNA: TGTGCCAGCAGCCAAGATCCGGGGGGACAGATCTACGAGCAGTACTTC; CDR3 protein: CASSQDPGGQIYEQYF
V gene: TRBV10-3; D gene: TRBD1; clone size: once; J gene: TRBJ2-7; CDR3 DNA: TGTGCCATCAGTTTAGAAATCGGGACAGGGGGCGCCGAGCAGTACTTC; CDR3 protein: CAISLEIGTGGAEQYF
V gene: TRBV4-2; D gene: NA; clone size: NA; J gene: TRBJ2-3; CDR3 DNA: TGTGCCAGCAGCCAAGATGGGGGTGAAGAAGATACGCAGTATTTT; CDR3 protein: CASSQDGGEEDTQYF
V gene: TRBV23-1; D gene: NA; clone size: few; J gene: TRBJ2-2; CDR3 DNA: TGCGCCAGCAGACTTGGACACGCAAACACCGGGGAGCTGTTTTTT; CDR3 protein: CASRLGHANTGELFF
V gene: TRBV25-1; D gene: TRBD2; clone size: many; J gene: TRBJ2-5; CDR3 DNA: TGTGCCAGCAGCATACTAGCGGAGTCTGCAACCCAGTACTTC; CDR3 protein: CASSILAESATQYF
V gene: TRBV5-4; D gene: NA; clone size: few; J gene: TRBJ2-5; CDR3 DNA: TGTGCCAGCAGCTGGATGGCGGGGTACCCGGGCCAAGAGACCCAGTACTTC; CDR3 protein: CASSWMAGYPGQETQYF
V gene: TRBV29-1; D gene: TRBD1; clone size: many; J gene: TRBJ2-1; CDR3 DNA: TGCAGCATTAAGGGGGCGAATGAGCAGTTCTTC; CDR3 protein: CSIKGANEQFF
V gene: TRBV6-2/TRBV6-3; D gene: NA; clone size: few; J gene: TRBJ1-1; CDR3 DNA: TGTGCCAGCAGTTACCTAGCAGTGAACACTGAAGCTTTCTTT; CDR3 protein: CASSYLAVNTEAFF
V gene: TRBV6-1; D gene: NA; clone size: NA; J gene: TRBJ2-4; CDR3 DNA: TGTGCCAGCAGCCCCGATGGGGGTTGGGGAAACATTCAGTACTTC; CDR3 protein: CASSPDGGWGNIQYF
V gene: TRBV12-3/TRBV12-4; D gene: NA; clone size: NA; J gene: TRBJ2-5; CDR3 DNA: TGTGCCAGCAGTTCGACACAGGGGGGGTTGGAGACCCAGTACTTC; CDR3 protein: CASSSTQGGLETQYF
V gene: TRBV7-2; D gene: NA; clone size: few; J gene: TRBJ2-3; CDR3 DNA: TGTGCCAGCAGCCTCGAGTTGCAGTATACGCAGTATTTT; CDR3 protein: CASSLELQYTQYF
V gene: TRBV12-3/TRBV12-4; D gene: NA; clone size: NA; J gene: TRBJ1-2; CDR3 DNA: TGTGCCAGCAGTTTAGCGGGGAACCCTAACTATGGCTACACCTTC; CDR3 protein: CASSLAGNPNYGYTF
V gene: TRBV24-1; D gene: NA; clone size: few; J gene: TRBJ2-2; CDR3 DNA: TGTGCCACCAGTGACCGACAGCTCACCGGGGAGCTGTTTTTT; CDR3 protein: CATSDRQLTGELFF
V gene: TRBV12-3/TRBV12-4; D gene: NA; clone size: NA; J gene: TRBJ2-3; CDR3 DNA: TGTGCCAGCAGTAGGTTTACTTTGACAGATACGCAGTATTTT; CDR3 protein: CASSRFTLTDTQYF
V gene: TRBV5-1; D gene: TRBD2; clone size: few; J gene: TRBJ2-2; CDR3 DNA: TGCGCCAGCAGCTTGGATGGTAGCGGGAGGGCGCCGAACACCGGGGAGCTGTTTTTT; CDR3 protein: CASSLDGSGRAPNTGELFF
V gene: TRBV4-1; D gene: TRBD2; clone size: NA; J gene: TRBJ2-1; CDR3 DNA: TGCGCCAGCAGCCCAGGGAGACTAGCGGGAGAAAACAATGAGCAGTTCTTC; CDR3 protein: CASSPGRLAGENNEQFF
V gene: TRBV29-1; D gene: NA; clone size: NA; J gene: TRBJ2-7; CDR3 DNA: TGCAGCGTTGGTCCGGGGGGCTTCTCGTCCTACGAGCAGTACTTC; CDR3 protein: CSVGPGGFSSYEQYF
V gene: TRBV10-3; D gene: TRBD2; clone size: many; J gene: TRBJ2-1; CDR3 DNA: TGTGCCATCAGTGAGTCGCCAGCGGGGGCGAACAATGAGCAGTTCTTC; CDR3 protein: CAISESPAGANNEQFF